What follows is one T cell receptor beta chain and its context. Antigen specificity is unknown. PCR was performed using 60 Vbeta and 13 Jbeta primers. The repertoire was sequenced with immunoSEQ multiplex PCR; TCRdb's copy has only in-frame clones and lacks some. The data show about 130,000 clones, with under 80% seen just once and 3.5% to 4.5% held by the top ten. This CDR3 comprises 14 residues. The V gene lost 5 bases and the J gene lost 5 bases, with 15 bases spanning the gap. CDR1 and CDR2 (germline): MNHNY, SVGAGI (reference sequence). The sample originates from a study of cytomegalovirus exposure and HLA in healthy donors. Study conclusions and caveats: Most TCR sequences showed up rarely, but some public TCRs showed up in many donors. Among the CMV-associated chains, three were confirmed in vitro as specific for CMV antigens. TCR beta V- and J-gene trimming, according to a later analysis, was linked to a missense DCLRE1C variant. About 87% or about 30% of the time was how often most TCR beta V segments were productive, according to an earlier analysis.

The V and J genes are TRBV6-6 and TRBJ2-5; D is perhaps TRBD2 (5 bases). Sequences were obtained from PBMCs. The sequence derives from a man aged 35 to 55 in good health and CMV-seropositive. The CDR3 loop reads CASSTTMMGETQYF. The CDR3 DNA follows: TGTGCCAGCAGTACGACTATGATGGGCGAGACCCAGTACTTC.